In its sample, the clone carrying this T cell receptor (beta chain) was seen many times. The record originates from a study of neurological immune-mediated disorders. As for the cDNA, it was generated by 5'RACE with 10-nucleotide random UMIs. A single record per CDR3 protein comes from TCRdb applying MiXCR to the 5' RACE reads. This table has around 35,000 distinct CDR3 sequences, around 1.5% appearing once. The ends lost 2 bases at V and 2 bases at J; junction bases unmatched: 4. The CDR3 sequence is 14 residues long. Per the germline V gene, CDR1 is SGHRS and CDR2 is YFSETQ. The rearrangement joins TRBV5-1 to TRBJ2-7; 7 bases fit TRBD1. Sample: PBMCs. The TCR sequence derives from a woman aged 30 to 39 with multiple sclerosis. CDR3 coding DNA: TGCGCCAGCAGCTTCAGACAGGGAGCCTACGAGCAGTACTTC. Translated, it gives CASSFRQGAYEQYF.